These 16 T cell receptor beta chains were all obtained from the same sample, sequenced in a study of cytomegalovirus exposure and HLA in healthy donors. With 60 Vbeta and 13 Jbeta primers, the PCR was carried out. Measured with immunoSEQ multiplex PCR; TCRdb has only the in-frame clones, and not every one. The table records about 190,000 clones, 77% of them present only once. The specimen was PBMCs. All receptors come from a woman aged 25 to 39 in good health and CMV-seropositive.

This clone has just one count. The chain employs TRBV5-1 and TRBJ2-7; 9 bases are a match to TRBD1. Unmatched junction bases numbered 2, after V lost 3 bases and J lost 4 bases. The CDR3 loop spans 13 amino acids. Germline CDR1 and CDR2: SGHRS and YFSETQ. CDR3 loop: CASSWTGEYEQYF. The CDR3 coding sequence is TGCGCCAGCAGCTGGACAGGGGAATACGAGCAGTACTTC.

This clone was counted a single time. The gene calls are TRBV2 and TRBJ2-7; D may be TRBD1 (7 bases). Germline V lookup: CDR1 SNHLY, CDR2 FYNNEI. The CDR3 runs 14 residues. With 2 bases removed from V and 3 bases from J, the gap between germline ends came to 11 bases. The CDR3 DNA follows: TGTGCCAGCAGTGAACAGGGGGGAGGCTACGAGCAGTACTTC. Amino acids: CASSEQGGGYEQYF. The full variable domain, with the rest looked up from reference TRBV2 and TRBJ2-7, is EPEVTQTPSHQVTQMGQEVILRCVPISNHLYFYWYRQILGQKVEFLVSFYNNEISEKSEIFDDQFSVERPDGSNFTLKIRSTKLEDSAMYFCASSEQGGGYEQYFGPGTRLTVT.

J is TRBJ1-2 and V is TRBV19; 8 bases are a match to TRBD1. This CDR3 comprises 14 residues. Germline CDR1 LNHDA, CDR2 SQIVND (reference sequence). V was clipped by 9 bases and J by 2 bases; unmatched bases: 8. CDR3 loop: CASQWTGLNYGYTF. The CDR3 coding sequence is TGTGCCAGCCAATGGACAGGGCTGAACTATGGCTACACCTTC. Drawing the rest from reference TRBV19 and TRBJ1-2, the complete variable domain is DGGITQSPKYLFRKEGQNVTLSCEQNLNHDAMYWYRQDPGQGLRLIYYSQIVNDFQKGDIAEGYSVSREKKESFPLTVTSAQKNPTAFYLCASQWTGLNYGYTFGSGTRLTVV.

V and J are TRBV4-2 and TRBJ2-1, with 9 bases lining up with TRBD2. This CDR3 spans 17 amino acids. Per germline, CDR1 LGHNA and CDR2 YNFKEQ. Trimming took 0 bases from V and 7 from J; bases not matched to a gene: 10. Here the CDR3 reads CASSQDARQRGANEQFF. The CDR3 DNA reads TGTGCCAGCAGCCAAGACGCCCGGCAGCGGGGGGCTAATGAGCAGTTCTTC.

The chain uses TRBV30 and TRBJ1-2; TRBD1 matches 7 bases. The CDR3 is 15 amino acids. V lost 0 bases and J lost 1; bases outside the gene matches: 5. The germline gives CDR1 GTSNPN, CDR2 SVGIG (reference sequence). The CDR3 bases are TGTGCCTGGAGTGTTAGACGGGACAGTAACTATGGCTACACCTTC. Residues: CAWSVRRDSNYGYTF. The full variable domain, its missing parts supplied by reference TRBV30 and TRBJ1-2, is SQTIHQWPATLVQPVGSPLSLECTVEGTSNPNLYWYRQAAGRGLQLLFYSVGIGQISSEVPQNLSASRPQDRQFILSSKKLLLSDSGFYLCAWSVRRDSNYGYTFGSGTRLTVV.

V is TRBV10-3 and J is TRBJ2-2, with a tentative D call TRBD1 (6 bases). The CDR3 covers 13 residues. Germline CDR1 and CDR2: ENHRY and SYGVKD. Trimming stripped 9 bases from V and 6 bases from J, with 14 bases between. Here the CDR3 DNA reads TGTGCCATACAGGGTGGGGGTGCCGGGGAGCTGTTTTTT. Translation gives CAIQGGGAGELFF.

There are a few counts of this clone. The chain recombines TRBV7-9 with TRBJ2-2; 8 bases are shared with TRBD1. Germline assignment: CDR1 SEHNR and CDR2 FQNEAQ (reference sequence). Trimming at V came to 5 bases and at J to 4 bases, leaving 9 bases not matched to a gene. The CDR3 loop spans 16 amino acids. The CDR3 sequence: CASSRGQGLGTGELFF. CDR3 coding DNA: TGTGCCAGCAGCCGCGGACAGGGTTTGGGCACCGGGGAGCTGTTTTTT.

The rearrangement joins TRBV27 to TRBJ2-7, with TRBD1 identical over 11 bases. Germline V gene lookup returns CDR1 MNHEY and CDR2 SMNVEV (reference sequence). The CDR3 sequence is 15 residues long. V lost 0 bases to trimming and J lost 2 bases; unmatched junction nucleotides: 0. The CDR3 DNA is TGTGCCAGCAGTTTATCGGGACAGGGGGCCTACGAGCAGTACTTC. It is translated as CASSLSGQGAYEQYF.

This clone came up a few times. CDR3 loop: CASSLGTKGYEQYF. The CDR3, as DNA: TGTGCCAGCAGCCTCGGGACTAAAGGTTACGAGCAGTACTTC. The chain couples TRBV4-2 to TRBJ2-7; TRBD2 matches at 7 bases. Germline V gene data show CDR1 as LGHNA and CDR2 as YNFKEQ. The CDR3 runs to 14 residues. V was clipped by 4 bases and J by 4 bases; unmatched bases: 7.

V usage is TRBV18 and J usage is TRBJ1-2; D is unclear. Germline values: CDR1 KGHSH, CDR2 LQKENI. CDR3 length equals 12 residues. Trimming stripped 2 bases from V and 8 bases from J, with 9 bases between. The CDR3 sequence is CASSPSGGGYTF. CDR3 sequence (DNA): TGTGCCAGCTCACCATCGGGTGGCGGCTACACCTTC.

The V call is TRBV27, the J call TRBJ2-5, with 12 positions matching TRBD2. J was trimmed by 5 bases and V by 4 bases; bases with no gene match: 5. CDR3 length: 15 residues. Germline V gives CDR1 MNHEY, CDR2 SMNVEV (reference sequence). CDR3 region: CASSSSGGAGETQYF. Written as DNA, the CDR3 is TGTGCCAGCAGTTCTAGCGGGGGGGCGGGTGAGACCCAGTACTTC.

The chain couples TRBV5-1 to TRBJ1-4, with 8 nucleotides matching TRBD1. V was clipped by 3 bases and J by 7 bases; unmatched bases: 5. Germline V CDR1 and CDR2: SGHRS, YFSETQ. CDR3 length equals 14 residues. CDR3 sequence: CASSSTGESEKLFF. The CDR3 DNA is TGCGCCAGCAGCTCGACAGGGGAAAGTGAAAAACTGTTTTTT.

The V call is TRBV7-9, the J call TRBJ2-1; a possible D gene is TRBD1 (5 bases). Trimming removed 2 bases from V and 2 bases from J, with 10 bases in between. The CDR3 has 15 residues. Germline loops: CDR1 SEHNR, CDR2 FQNEAQ (reference sequence). CDR3 nucleotides: TGTGCCAGCAGCTTAACCCAGGGAACCTACAATGAGCAGTTCTTC. It is translated as CASSLTQGTYNEQFF.

The genes are TRBV6-5 and TRBJ2-5; 15 bases map to TRBD2. After removal of 5 bases from V and 11 bases from J, the junction contained 6 bases not matched to a gene. The CDR3 contains 14 residues. Germline CDR1 is MNHEY and CDR2 is SVGAGI. Written as DNA, the CDR3 is TGTGCCAGCAGTCAGGGACTAGCGGGAGGCCAGCAGTACTTC. As protein: CASSQGLAGGQQYF.

This sequence joins TRBV5-1 and TRBJ1-5; D not certain. The germline V and J ends were trimmed by 5 bases and 8 bases, with 14 bases remaining between them. The CDR3 consists of 13 residues. Germline V gene sequence: CDR1 SGHRS, CDR2 YFSETQ. CDR3 sequence reads: CASRPGTEEPQHF. The CDR3 DNA reads as TGCGCCAGCAGACCTGGAACCGAGGAGCCCCAGCATTTT.

Regarding this clone: At one end the junction does not follow the germline gene, possibly because of a read error. The rearrangement uses TRBV15 and TRBJ2-3; 7 bases align to TRBD1. The V gene's germline CDR1 is LNHNV and CDR2 YYDKDF (reference sequence). The CDR3 covers 16 residues. In DNA form, the CDR3 reads TGTGTCACCAGCAGAGATGGGTCAGGGGGTGCAGATACGCAGTATTTT. Its translation: CVTSRDGSGGADTQYF.